These 7 T cell receptor beta chains were all obtained from the same sample, sequenced in a study of blood T cell repertoires in COVID-19 (dated by TCRdb to 2018 to 2020). Libraries came from the immunoSEQ multiplex PCR assay. This is the immuneACCESS table as TCRdb keeps it, with only in-frame sequences that have V and J called. A part of the clones is gone; compared with another copy, unresolved V genes explain less than half, and the rest is unexplained. The sample has approximately 250,000 clones on record, approximately 88% of them singletons. The ten largest account for 3.1% of the sample. The sequenced sample was PBMCs or T cells enriched from blood (not recorded which). These receptors were collected from a woman aged 40 to 49 who had been exposed to COVID-19.

A word on this clone: At one end, the junction sequence differs from germline, possibly due to a read error. The chain links TRBV5-1 to TRBJ1-2; 7 bases match TRBD1. The germline CDR1 and CDR2 sequences are SGHRS and YFSETQ. There are 14 residues in the CDR3. The CDR3 bases are TGTGCCAGCAGCTTGGGGGACAGTAGCTATGGCTACACCTTC. It is translated as CASSLGDSSYGYTF.

This clone has a single count. CDR3 sequence (DNA): TGTGCCTGGAGCCTCCCCCAACTAGCGGGCCAGGGGGAGACCCAGTACTTC. It is translated as CAWSLPQLAGQGETQYF. The chain links TRBV30 to TRBJ2-5, with 9 bases matching TRBD2. V lost 3 bases, J lost 5 bases, and 16 bases stayed unmatched. The CDR3 consists of 17 residues. The germline V gene has CDR1 GTSNPN and CDR2 SVGIG (reference sequence).

In its sample, this clone was seen a few times. This chain uses TRBV7-9 with TRBJ2-7; 11 nucleotides match TRBD2. Per germline, CDR1 SEHNR and CDR2 FQNEAQ (reference sequence). This CDR3 comprises 14 residues. Trimming at V came to 5 bases and at J to 3 bases, leaving 3 bases not matched to a gene. The CDR3 protein is CASSKTSGSYEQYV. The CDR3 bases are TGTGCCAGCAGCAAAACTAGCGGGAGCTACGAGCAGTACGTC.

There are a few counts of this clone. The chain has TRBV18 and TRBJ1-1, with 7 bases identical to TRBD1. The CDR3 sequence is 15 residues long. CDR1 and CDR2 from the germline V gene are KGHSH and LQKENI. V trimming: 8 bases; J trimming: 5 bases; junction bases outside the gene matches: 14. The CDR3 loop is CASARQGTVGTEAFF. The DNA for the CDR3 is TGTGCCAGCGCGAGACAGGGAACGGTCGGGACTGAAGCTTTCTTT.

This chain uses TRBV28 with TRBJ1-1, with D perhaps TRBD1 (6 bases). The CDR3 spans 14 residues. CDR1 and CDR2 from the germline V gene are MDHEN and SYDVKM. The V gene lost 6 bases and the J gene lost 7 bases, with 18 bases spanning the gap. CDR3: CASRDQGLSFEAFF. DNA of the CDR3: TGTGCCAGCAGGGACCAGGGGCTAAGTTTTGAAGCTTTCTTT.

The chain employs TRBV5-1 and TRBJ1-1; 7 nucleotides agree with TRBD1. The CDR3 has 15 amino acids. Germline V gene data show CDR1 as SGHRS and CDR2 as YFSETQ. V gave up 4 bases and J gave up 0 bases; unmatched junction bases: 6. Here the CDR3 reads CASSPGDRMNTEAFF. The DNA for the CDR3 is TGCGCCAGCAGCCCTGGGGACAGAATGAACACTGAAGCTTTCTTT.

The V and J genes are TRBV28 and TRBJ1-4; D may be TRBD1 (5 bases). Germline values: CDR1 MDHEN, CDR2 SYDVKM. Trimming removed 2 bases from V and 7 bases from J, with 17 bases in between. The CDR3 has 16 amino acids. As DNA, the CDR3 is TGTGCCAGCAGTTTAGAAGAGGGGCGCGGGGCTGAAAAACTGTTTTTT. Encoded protein: CASSLEEGRGAEKLFF.